The 12 T cell receptor beta chains listed next were all sequenced from one sample in a study of T cell responses to AZD1222 COVID-19 vaccine. The assay was immunoSEQ multiplex PCR, and TCRdb's table has in-frame clones only and misses some. The sample comprises 95,000 to 110,000 clones, about 93% of which are singletons, and roughly 6% rests with the top ten. Here the sequenced sample was peripheral blood, taken 28 days after the second AZD1222 dose. These receptors were obtained from an adult who received the AZD1222 COVID-19 vaccine.

V gene TRBV27 combines with J gene TRBJ1-1; 11 nucleotides align to TRBD1. CDR3 length: 14 amino acids. With V trimmed by 6 bases and J by 4 bases, 4 bases remained unmatched. Germline CDR1 and CDR2: MNHEY and SMNVEV (reference sequence). In DNA, the CDR3 is TGTGCCAGCAGGGACAGGGGGCTTAGCACTGAAGCTTTCTTT. The encoded protein is CASRDRGLSTEAFF.

The J gene is TRBJ1-5, the V gene TRBV9; 7 bases map to TRBD1. The V gene's germline CDR1 is SGDLS and CDR2 YYNGEE. V shed 0 bases, J shed 5 bases, and the junction held 2 bases outside the gene matches. The CDR3 loop spans 14 amino acids. DNA of the CDR3: TGTGCCAGCAGCGTAGGGGACAGTTATCAGCCCCAGCATTTT. It codes for CASSVGDSYQPQHF.

This sequence joins TRBV12-3 or TRBV12-4 and TRBJ1-2; no clear D. The CDR3 has 13 amino acids. Trimming cost V 2 bases and J 7 bases, with 11 bases left between them. The CDR3 sequence is CASSLPQAFGYTF. CDR3 nucleotides: TGTGCCAGCAGTTTACCCCAGGCGTTTGGCTACACCTTC.

This sequence joins TRBV5-1 and TRBJ2-1; 9 bases map to TRBD1. V shed 0 bases, J shed 6 bases, and the junction held 10 bases outside the gene matches. Germline V lookup: CDR1 SGHRS, CDR2 YFSETQ. This CDR3 spans 17 amino acids. The DNA of the CDR3 is TGCGCCAGCAGCTTGGGAAGAGGGACAGGGTATGCCAATGAGCAGTTCTTC. Translated: CASSLGRGTGYANEQFF.

V is TRBV9 and J is TRBJ2-1; 13 bases are a match to TRBD2. Trimming at V came to 0 bases and at J to 3 bases, leaving 6 bases not matched to a gene. The CDR3 is made up of 18 amino acids. The germline V gene encodes CDR1 SGDLS and CDR2 YYNGEE. CDR3 sequence reads: CASSVDALAGGVYNEQFF. The DNA of the CDR3 is TGTGCCAGCAGCGTAGATGCACTAGCGGGAGGGGTCTACAATGAGCAGTTCTTC. The full variable domain, in which reference TRBV9 and TRBJ2-1 provide the parts outside the CDR3, is DSGVTQTPKHLITATGQRVTLRCSPRSGDLSVYWYQQSLDQGLQFLIQYYNGEERAKGNILERFSAQQFPDLHSELNLSSLELGDSALYFCASSVDALAGGVYNEQFFGPGTRLTVL.

This chain joins TRBV9 and TRBJ2-5; D is ambiguous. There are 13 residues in the CDR3. The V end lost 2 bases, the J end lost 5 bases, and 10 bases lay between the germline ends. The germline gives CDR1 SGDLS, CDR2 YYNGEE. CDR3 nucleotide sequence: TGTGCCAGCAGCGTGGGCGGAGCCGAGACCCAGTACTTC. This sequence encodes CASSVGGAETQYF.

About this clone itself: The junction shows a germline mismatch at one end, possibly a read error. The chain recombines TRBV6-2 or TRBV6-3 with TRBJ2-1; D is unclear. The CDR3 runs 13 residues. The germline V gene has CDR1 MNHEY and CDR2 SVGEGT. DNA of the CDR3: TGTGCCAGCAGTTACGGCCTCTACAATGGGCAGTTCTTC. Translated: CASSYGLYNGQFF.

The chain has TRBV3-1 (or the pseudogene TRBV3-2) and TRBJ1-3; unclear D gene. V dropped 7 bases and J dropped 0 bases, with 19 bases sitting between them. The CDR3 sequence is 17 residues long. Germline CDR1 LGHDT, CDR2 YNNKEL (reference sequence). The CDR3 region has the DNA TGTGCCAGCACCGAGAACACATCACCGAGCTCTGGAAACACCATATATTTT. This translates into CASTENTSPSSGNTIYF.

Points on this clone: At one end the junction does not follow the germline gene, possibly because of a read error. As DNA, the CDR3 is TGTGCCAGCAGCAGGACGGTGAAGACTGAAGCTTTCTTT. Amino acids: CASSRTVKTEAFF. The V gene is TRBV6-2 or TRBV6-3, the J gene TRBJ1-1; unclear D gene. Germline V CDR1 and CDR2: MNHEY, SVGEGT. The CDR3 contains 13 residues.

The chain employs TRBV12-3 or TRBV12-4 and TRBJ2-7, with no clear D. The CDR3 sequence is 10 residues long. V was pared by 9 bases and J by 5 bases, with 8 bases between. This CDR3 reads CASGRDEQYF. CDR3 bases: TGTGCCAGTGGTAGGGACGAGCAGTACTTC.

The rearrangement joins TRBV3-1 (or the pseudogene TRBV3-2) to TRBJ2-5, with a weak D call TRBD1 (5 bases). V shed 3 bases and J shed 7 bases, with 15 bases lying between them. This CDR3 comprises 14 residues. Looked up from germline, CDR1 is LGHDT and CDR2 is YNNKEL (reference sequence). The CDR3, as DNA: TGTGCCAGCAGCCACTCCCAGGTCCAGGGGACCCAGTACTTC. It specifies CASSHSQVQGTQYF.

The rearrangement links TRBV28 to TRBJ1-5; D is perhaps TRBD1 (5 bases). V lost 5 bases and J 8 bases, leaving 16 bases between the germline ends. The CDR3 has 14 residues. Germline values: CDR1 MDHEN, CDR2 SYDVKM. The CDR3 spells CASSPFNRGEPQHF. CDR3 coding DNA: TGTGCCAGCAGTCCATTTAATCGGGGGGAGCCCCAGCATTTT. Full variable domain (remainder filled in from reference TRBV28 and TRBJ1-5): DVKVTQSSRYLVKRTGEKVFLECVQDMDHENMFWYRQDPGLGLRLIYFSYDVKMKEKGDIPEGYSVSREKKERFSLILESASTNQTSMYLCASSPFNRGEPQHFGDGTRLSIL.